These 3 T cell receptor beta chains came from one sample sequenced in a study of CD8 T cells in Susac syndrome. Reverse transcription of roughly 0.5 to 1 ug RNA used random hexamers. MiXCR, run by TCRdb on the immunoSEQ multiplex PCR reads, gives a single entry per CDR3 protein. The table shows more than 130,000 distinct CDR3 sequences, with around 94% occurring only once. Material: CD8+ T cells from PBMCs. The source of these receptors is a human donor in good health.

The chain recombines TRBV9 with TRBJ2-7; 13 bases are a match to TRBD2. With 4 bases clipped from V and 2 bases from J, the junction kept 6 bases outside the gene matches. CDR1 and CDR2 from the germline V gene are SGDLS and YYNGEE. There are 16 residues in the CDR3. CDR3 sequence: CASSLGTSGTTYEQYF. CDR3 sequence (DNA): TGTGCCAGCAGCCTCGGGACTAGCGGGACCACCTACGAGCAGTACTTC. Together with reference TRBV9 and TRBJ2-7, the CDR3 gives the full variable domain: DSGVTQTPKHLITATGQRVTLRCSPRSGDLSVYWYQQSLDQGLQFLIQYYNGEERAKGNILERFSAQQFPDLHSELNLSSLELGDSALYFCASSLGTSGTTYEQYFGPGTRLTVT.

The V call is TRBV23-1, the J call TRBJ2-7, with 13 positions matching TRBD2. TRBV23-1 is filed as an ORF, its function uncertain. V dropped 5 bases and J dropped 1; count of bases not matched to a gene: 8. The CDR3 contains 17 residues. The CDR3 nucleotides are TGCGCCAGCAGTTCGACTCCACTAGCGGGGGGGTCCTACGAGCAGTACTTC. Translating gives CASSSTPLAGGSYEQYF.

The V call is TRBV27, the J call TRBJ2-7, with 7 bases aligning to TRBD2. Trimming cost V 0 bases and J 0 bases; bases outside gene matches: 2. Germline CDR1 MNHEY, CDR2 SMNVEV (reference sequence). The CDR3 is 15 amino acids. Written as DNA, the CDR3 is TGTGCCAGCAGTTTATCGGGAGGGAACTCCTACGAGCAGTACTTC. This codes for CASSLSGGNSYEQYF.